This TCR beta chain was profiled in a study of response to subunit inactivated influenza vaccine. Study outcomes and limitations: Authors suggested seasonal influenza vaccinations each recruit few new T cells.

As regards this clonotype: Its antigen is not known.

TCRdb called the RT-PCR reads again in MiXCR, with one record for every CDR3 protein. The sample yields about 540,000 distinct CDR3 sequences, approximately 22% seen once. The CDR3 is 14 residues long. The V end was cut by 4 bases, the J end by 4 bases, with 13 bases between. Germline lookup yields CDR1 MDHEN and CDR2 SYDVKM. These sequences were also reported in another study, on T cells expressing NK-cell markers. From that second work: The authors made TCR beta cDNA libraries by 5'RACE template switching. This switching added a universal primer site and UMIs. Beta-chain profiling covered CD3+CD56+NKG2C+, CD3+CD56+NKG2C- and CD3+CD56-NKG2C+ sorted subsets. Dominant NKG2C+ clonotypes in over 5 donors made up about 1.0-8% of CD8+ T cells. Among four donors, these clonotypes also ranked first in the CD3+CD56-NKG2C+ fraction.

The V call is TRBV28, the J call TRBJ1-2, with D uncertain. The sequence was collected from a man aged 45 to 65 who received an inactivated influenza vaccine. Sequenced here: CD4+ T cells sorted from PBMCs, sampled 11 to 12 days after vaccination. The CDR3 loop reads CASSSGGVGYGYTF. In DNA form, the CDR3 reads TGTGCCAGCAGTTCCGGCGGGGTCGGCTATGGCTACACCTTC.